The clone carrying this T cell receptor (beta chain) was picked up a small number of times. The data derive from a study of molecular identifiers for immune sequencing clone quantification. TCRdb reanalysed the PCR reads using MiXCR and keeps one entry per CDR3 protein. The table records fewer than 350,000 distinct CDR3 sequences, about a quarter of them present only once. V lost 10 bases to trimming and J lost 8 bases, with 24 bases between them. Germline CDR1 is SEHNR and CDR2 is FQNEAQ (reference sequence). This CDR3 comprises 15 residues. The clonotype was recovered from a human donor in good health. Some libraries in this study had Jurkat cell RNA spiked in. The sequencing sample was made of naive CD8+ T cells from blood, with Jurkat cell RNA spiked in. Subset of the sample: FACS-sorted CD8+CD4-CCR7+CD45RA+ naive T cells. The chain carries TRBV7-9 and TRBJ2-1, with D possibly being TRBD1 or TRBD2 (6 bases each). Here the CDR3 reads CATGGHTIHQDEQFF. In DNA, the CDR3 is TGTGCCACCGGGGGCCACACCATCCACCAGGATGAGCAGTTCTTC.